A selection of T cell receptor beta chains follows, all from one sample in a study of T cells in Graves' hyperthyroidism and ophthalmopathy. A single record per CDR3 protein comes from TCRdb applying MiXCR to the multiplex PCR reads. Among a few hundred thousand distinct CDR3 sequences listed, less than 20% were seen once. Input material: blood. These receptors were collected from a woman aged 25 to 39 with Graves' hyperthyroidism. CDR3s include the opening cysteine and the closing phenylalanine or tryptophan. Fields, in order: D gene, V gene, J gene, clone size, CDR3 protein, CDR3 DNA. D genes are given only for firm matches. Only some rows state a clone size, as once, few, many or a class for expanded clones.

>TRBD2|TRBV9|TRBJ2-2|-
CASTPSGTGGLAGSNTGELFF
TGTGCCAGCACCCCAAGCGGAACGGGCGGGCTAGCGGGCTCGAACACCGGGGAGCTGTTTTTT
>TRBD2|TRBV9|TRBJ2-1|few
CASSGTGLAVFNEQFF
TGTGCCAGCAGCGGAACGGGACTAGCGGTTTTCAATGAGCAGTTCTTC
>-|TRBV3-1|TRBJ2-5|few
CASIPNTPFQETQYF
TGTGCCAGCATCCCAAACACGCCCTTCCAAGAGACCCAGTACTTC
>TRBD2|TRBV9|TRBJ2-3|once
CATQGKRDRPSTDTQYF
TGTGCCACTCAGGGAAAGCGGGACCGACCTAGCACAGATACGCAGTATTTT
>-|TRBV27|TRBJ1-2|-
CASSLSALYGYTF
TGTGCCAGCAGTTTATCCGCCCTCTATGGCTACACCTTC
>TRBD1|TRBV5-4|TRBJ2-7|-
CASSLAGTGVSEQYF
TGTGCCAGCAGCTTGGCCGGGACAGGGGTCTCCGAGCAGTACTTC
>-|TRBV20-1|TRBJ1-2|-
CSARASAGPPYGYTF
TGCAGTGCTAGAGCTTCCGCCGGGCCCCCCTATGGCTACACCTTC
>-|TRBV12-3/TRBV12-4|TRBJ1-5|many
CASRAGDQPQHF
TGTGCCAGCCGGGCGGGGGATCAGCCCCAGCATTTT
>-|TRBV27|TRBJ2-7|few
CASSQQETKGVYEQYF
TGTGCCAGCAGCCAGCAAGAAACAAAAGGGGTTTACGAGCAGTACTTC
>-|TRBV7-9|TRBJ2-1|many
CASSWTPEQFF
TGTGCCAGCAGCTGGACTCCTGAGCAGTTCTTC
>TRBD2|TRBV20-1|TRBJ2-7|-
CSAVIAGMSYEQYF
TGCAGTGCTGTAATAGCGGGAATGAGCTACGAGCAGTACTTC
>-|TRBV6-5|TRBJ1-6|many
CASSYLGRYNSPLHF
TGTGCCAGCAGTTACCTAGGACGGTATAATTCACCCCTCCACTTT
>TRBD2|TRBV5-1|TRBJ2-7|many
CASSYDGTSVYEQYF
TGCGCCAGCAGCTATGATGGGACTAGCGTCTACGAGCAGTACTTC
>-|TRBV5-1|TRBJ2-2|many
CASSLEPTRNTGELFF
TGCGCCAGCAGCTTGGAACCCACTCGAAACACCGGGGAGCTGTTTTTT
>-|TRBV6-4|TRBJ2-1|-
CASSAQAGSYNEQFF
TGTGCCAGCAGTGCTCAGGCGGGTTCCTACAATGAGCAGTTCTTC
>TRBD2|TRBV11-2|TRBJ2-1|-
CASSLEGRGGYNEQFF
TGTGCCAGCAGCTTAGAAGGGAGGGGCGGCTACAATGAGCAGTTCTTC
>TRBD1|TRBV7-2|TRBJ1-5|many
CASSFKKDRMYSNQPQHF
TGTGCCAGCAGCTTTAAAAAGGACAGGATGTATAGCAATCAGCCCCAGCATTTT
>-|TRBV15|TRBJ2-7|-
CATSRQGGPYEQYF
TGTGCCACCAGCAGACAGGGAGGCCCTTACGAGCAGTACTTC
>TRBD2|TRBV6-5|TRBJ2-5|-
CASSYSNGLAETQYF
TGTGCCAGCAGTTACTCGAACGGACTAGCGGAGACCCAGTACTTC
>-|TRBV27|TRBJ2-2|-
CASSFGDSHTGELFF
TGTGCCAGCAGTTTCGGTGACTCGCACACCGGGGAGCTGTTTTTT
>-|TRBV28|TRBJ2-7|many
CASRSGNYEQYF
TGTGCCAGCAGGTCCGGCAACTACGAGCAGTACTTC
>-|TRBV5-1|TRBJ2-2|-
CASSLAAGGELFF
TGCGCCAGCAGCTTGGCGGCCGGCGGAGAGCTGTTTTTT
>-|TRBV7-9|TRBJ2-2|few
CASSFAVPTGELFF
TGTGCCAGCAGCTTTGCAGTTCCCACCGGGGAGCTGTTTTTT
>TRBD1|TRBV24-1|TRBJ2-6|few
CATSEYRGSGANVLTF
TGTGCCACCAGTGAATACAGGGGATCTGGGGCCAACGTCCTGACTTTC
>TRBD2|TRBV6-1|TRBJ2-2|many
CASRALRGGDSNTGELFF
TGTGCCAGCAGGGCTCTGAGGGGAGGGGATTCGAACACCGGGGAGCTGTTTTTT
>-|TRBV12-3/TRBV12-4|TRBJ1-6|few
CASSIQGPLHF
TGTGCCAGCAGCATCCAGGGACCCCTCCACTTT
>TRBD2|TRBV15|TRBJ2-3|many
CATSRNIAGADTQYF
TGTGCCACCAGCAGAAATATAGCGGGAGCAGATACGCAGTATTTT
>-|TRBV25-1|TRBJ1-1|-
CATSDTPSTEAFF
TGTGCCACCTCGGACACCCCGAGCACTGAAGCTTTCTTT
>TRBD2|TRBV29-1|TRBJ2-7|few
CSVEMTSGKRYEQYF
TGCAGCGTTGAGATGACTAGCGGGAAGAGGTACGAGCAGTACTTC
>TRBD1|TRBV12-3/TRBV12-4|TRBJ1-2|many
CASTRTGPNYGYTF
TGTGCCAGCACCCGGACAGGGCCGAACTATGGCTACACCTTC
>-|TRBV5-8|TRBJ2-1|-
CASSLYGGSYNEQFF
TGTGCCAGCAGCTTGTACGGGGGATCCTACAATGAGCAGTTCTTC
>-|TRBV12-3/TRBV12-4|TRBJ1-2|many
CASSFRYNYGYTF
TGTGCCAGCAGTTTTCGGTACAACTATGGCTACACCTTC
>TRBD1|TRBV6-1|TRBJ1-2|few
CASGDPWTGDAYGYTF
TGTGCCAGCGGCGACCCCTGGACAGGGGACGCCTATGGCTACACCTTC
>TRBD1|TRBV14|TRBJ1-4|-
CASSQITGGPNEKLFF
TGTGCCAGCAGCCAGATTACAGGGGGCCCTAATGAAAAACTGTTTTTT
>TRBD2|TRBV6-1|TRBJ2-3|once
CASSEERTSGSGYTQYF
TGTGCCAGCAGTGAAGAAAGGACTAGCGGGAGTGGGTATACGCAGTATTTT
>TRBD2|TRBV12-3/TRBV12-4|TRBJ2-7|-
CASSSDRLAGRYEQYF
TGTGCCAGCAGTTCCGACCGGCTAGCGGGACGCTACGAGCAGTACTTC
>-|TRBV3-1|TRBJ2-3|many
CASSHASGISTDTQYF
TGTGCCAGCAGCCACGCCTCCGGGATTAGCACAGATACGCAGTATTTT
>TRBD2|TRBV20-1|TRBJ2-7|few
CSARAGGREQYF
TGCAGTGCTAGAGCGGGGGGTCGGGAGCAGTACTTC
>-|TRBV5-1|TRBJ2-4|many
CASSLEGTPIAKNIQYF
TGCGCCAGCAGCTTGGAAGGGACACCGATAGCCAAAAACATTCAGTACTTC
>-|TRBV2|TRBJ1-5|many
CASSDGPDRYQPQHF
TGTGCCAGCAGTGACGGTCCGGACCGATATCAGCCCCAGCATTTT
>-|TRBV7-2|TRBJ2-1|many
CASSLDPLGNEQFF
TGTGCCAGCAGCTTGGACCCTCTCGGCAATGAGCAGTTCTTC
>TRBD2|TRBV29-1|TRBJ2-1|many
CSVEGKAGGSFNEQFF
TGCAGCGTTGAAGGAAAGGCGGGAGGTAGTTTCAATGAGCAGTTCTTC
>TRBD2|TRBV20-1|TRBJ2-3|many
CSADGLAGDGEWDTQYF
TGCAGTGCCGACGGACTAGCGGGAGATGGGGAATGGGATACGCAGTATTTT